Following are 20 T cell receptor beta chains from one sample sequenced in a study of T cell responses to AZD1222 COVID-19 vaccine. Method: immunoSEQ multiplex PCR; TCRdb's copy keeps in-frame clones and lacks some. This table holds under 200,000 clones, 85% to 95% found once. Material: peripheral blood, obtained on day 0 of AZD1222 vaccination. The receptors originated from an adult in good health.

The genes are TRBV10-2 and TRBJ2-7, with 10 bases lining up with TRBD2. Germline V gene sequence: CDR1 WSHSY, CDR2 SAAADI. CDR3 length equals 17 residues. V was pared by 0 bases and J by 3 bases, with 8 bases of the junction left unmatched. This CDR3 is CASSESSGRAEYYEQYF. The CDR3, as DNA: TGCGCCAGCAGTGAGTCCAGCGGGAGGGCCGAATACTACGAGCAGTACTTC.

The chain carries TRBV10-3 and TRBJ1-3; D possibly corresponds to TRBD1 (5 bases). This CDR3 contains 14 residues. The germline V and J ends were trimmed by 5 bases and 5 bases, with 13 bases remaining between them. The germline V gene has CDR1 ENHRY and CDR2 SYGVKD. The CDR3 reads CAISPRGGRNTIYF. The CDR3 DNA sequence: TGTGCCATCAGTCCCCGCGGGGGGAGAAACACCATATATTTT.

The rearrangement joins TRBV5-1 to TRBJ1-5; D not certain. Germline CDR1 is SGHRS and CDR2 is YFSETQ. The CDR3 totals 14 residues. V was pared by 4 bases and J by 2 bases, with 10 bases between. The CDR3 sequence is CASSPRGGNQPQHF. DNA for the CDR3: TGCGCCAGCAGCCCACGGGGAGGCAATCAGCCCCAGCATTTT.

The V and J genes are TRBV24-1 and TRBJ2-7, with 10 nucleotides matching TRBD1. Germline lookup yields CDR1 KGHDR and CDR2 SFDVKD. The CDR3 extends over 15 amino acids. The V and J ends lost 4 bases and 5 bases, in that order; junction bases with no gene match: 7. CDR3 amino acids: CATSDRDRGQDEQYF. For the CDR3, the DNA is TGTGCCACCAGTGACCGCGACAGGGGGCAAGACGAGCAGTACTTC.

The CDR3 region has the DNA TGTGCCACTACAGCGGGAGGTGCCTACAATGAGCAGTTCTTC. Protein: CATTAGGAYNEQFF. J is TRBJ2-1 and V is TRBV6-5, with 9 bases that match TRBD2. This CDR3 region has 14 residues. V trimming: 10 bases; J trimming: 2 bases; junction bases outside the gene matches: 6. From germline, CDR1 is MNHEY and CDR2 SVGAGI.

The V and J genes are TRBV6-1 and TRBJ2-7; TRBD2 matches at 7 bases. The V and J ends lost 1 base and 3 bases, in that order; junction bases with no gene match: 6. CDR1 and CDR2 (germline): MNHNS, SASEGT. There are 15 residues in the CDR3. The CDR3 spells CASSEGLAEGYEQYF. The CDR3 nucleotides are TGTGCCAGCAGTGAAGGGCTAGCGGAAGGCTACGAGCAGTACTTC.

The chain employs TRBV27 and TRBJ2-1; D could derive from TRBD1 or TRBD2 (7 bases each). The CDR3 totals 16 residues. CDR1 and CDR2 (germline): MNHEY, SMNVEV (reference sequence). V lost 5 bases to trimming and J lost 8 bases, with 22 bases between them. The CDR3 DNA sequence: TGTGCCAGCAGTGCCAGGGGGAGGGGGACAACCGATGAGCAGTTCTTC. It specifies CASSARGRGTTDEQFF.

This chain uses TRBV4-1 with TRBJ2-4, with a weak D call TRBD1 (6 bases). V was pared by 0 bases and J by 2 bases, with 26 bases between. Looked up from germline, CDR1 is MGHRA and CDR2 is YSYEKL. This CDR3 is built from 21 residues. CDR3 sequence reads: CASSQEGPGHELGFTKNIQYF. The CDR3 DNA follows: TGCGCCAGCAGCCAAGAAGGGCCGGGACACGAGTTAGGTTTTACCAAAAACATTCAGTACTTC.

Notes on this clone: One end of the junction fails to match germline, which may point to a read error. The rearrangement uses TRBV13 and TRBJ2-1; 7 nucleotides line up with TRBD1. CDR3 length equals 18 residues. Germline V CDR1 and CDR2: PRHDT, FYEKMQ (reference sequence). CDR3 in DNA: TGTGCCAGCAGCCTAGGGACAGAGGCCTTGGGGCCCTACAATGAGCAGTTCTTC. Translating gives CASSLGTEALGPYNEQFF.

The rearrangement joins TRBV29-1 to TRBJ2-1, with 14 bases lining up with TRBD2. Losses at the gene ends were 2 bases for V and 8 bases for J; bases not matched to a gene: 11. The CDR3 consists of 17 residues. The germline CDR1 and CDR2 sequences are SQVTM and ANQGSEA. The CDR3 nucleotides read TGCAGCGTTGAAATCCCTGGACTAGCGGGAGGAGGGTATGAGCAGTTCTTC. Protein product: CSVEIPGLAGGGYEQFF.

This clone has more than one count but fewer than ten. The CDR3, as DNA: TGTGCCAGCGGTACGGTAGGGGGGATAAGAGAAAAACTGTTTTTT. It translates to CASGTVGGIREKLFF. This chain connects TRBV6-5 to TRBJ1-4, with a weak D call TRBD1 (6 bases). Germline CDR1 reads MNHEY; CDR2 reads SVGAGI. Trimming took off 8 bases at V and 8 bases at J, with 21 bases between the two ends. The CDR3 is 15 amino acids.

The chain carries TRBV27 and TRBJ2-3; weak D call: TRBD2 (6 bases). The CDR3 spans 16 residues. V lost 2 bases to trimming and J lost 3 bases, with 15 bases between them. Germline-derived CDR1 and CDR2 are MNHEY and SMNVEV (reference sequence). CDR3 sequence (DNA): TGTGCCAGCAGTTTACGATTGGAGGGCTGGACAGATACGCAGTATTTT. It is translated as CASSLRLEGWTDTQYF.

This chain links TRBV5-4 with TRBJ2-1, with D perhaps TRBD2 (5 bases). CDR1 SGHNT and CDR2 YYREEE come from the germline V gene (reference sequence). The CDR3 totals 16 residues. Trimming shortened V by 4 bases and J by 3 bases, and 17 bases separated the two germline ends. The CDR3 is CASSPRTGTNYNEQFF. CDR3 nucleotide sequence: TGTGCCAGCAGCCCCCGGACTGGAACCAACTACAATGAGCAGTTCTTC. Drawing the rest from reference TRBV5-4 and TRBJ2-1, the complete variable domain is ETGVTQSPTHLIKTRGQQVTLRCSSQSGHNTVSWYQQALGQGPQFIFQYYREEENGRGNFPPRFSGLQFPNYSSELNVNALELDDSALYLCASSPRTGTNYNEQFFGPGTRLTVL.

This sequence joins TRBV5-1 and TRBJ2-1; D not certain. V lost 1 base and J 8 bases, leaving 4 bases between the germline ends. Germline V CDR1 and CDR2: SGHRS, YFSETQ. This CDR3 has 11 residues. The CDR3 is CASSLSYEQFF. CDR3 coding DNA: TGCGCCAGCAGCTTGAGCTATGAGCAGTTCTTC. The complete variable domain, with remaining parts taken from reference TRBV5-1 and TRBJ2-1, reads KAGVTQTPRYLIKTRGQQVTLSCSPISGHRSVSWYQQTPGQGLQFLFEYFSETQRNKGNFPGRFSGRQFSNSRSEMNVSTLELGDSALYLCASSLSYEQFFGPGTRLTVL.

The chain is built from TRBV19 and TRBJ2-1; 7 nucleotides agree with TRBD2. This CDR3 contains 16 residues. Trimming removed 10 bases from V and 2 bases from J; junction bases left unmatched: 14. CDR1 is LNHDA and CDR2 is SQIVND in the germline V gene (reference sequence). CDR3 region: CATTSRGGRTYNEQFF. As DNA, the CDR3 is TGTGCCACCACAAGTAGGGGCGGGAGAACCTACAATGAGCAGTTCTTC.

This rearrangement joins TRBV28 to TRBJ1-2; D may be TRBD1 (6 bases). This CDR3 is built from 13 residues. Trimming took 8 bases from V and 7 from J, leaving 17 bases between them. Germline V gene data show CDR1 as MDHEN and CDR2 as SYDVKM. CDR3 region: CASLLRGVGGYTF. As DNA, the CDR3 is TGTGCCAGCCTACTGAGGGGGGTTGGTGGCTACACCTTC.

The genes are TRBV28 and TRBJ1-1; TRBD1 might be the D (5 bases). Germline V gene sequence: CDR1 MDHEN, CDR2 SYDVKM. The CDR3 runs to 15 residues. V lost 3 bases to trimming and J lost 3 bases, with 14 bases between them. The CDR3 coding sequence is TGTGCCAGCAGTTTGCGTGACGACAGATACACTGAAGCTTTCTTT. This sequence encodes CASSLRDDRYTEAFF.

This chain joins TRBV2 and TRBJ1-5; D is possibly TRBD1 (5 bases). The germline gives CDR1 SNHLY, CDR2 FYNNEI. The CDR3 loop spans 15 amino acids. Trimming took 4 bases from V and 5 from J, leaving 15 bases between them. CDR3 in amino acids: CASSADSRADQPQHF. CDR3 DNA sequence: TGTGCCAGCAGTGCCGACAGTAGGGCTGATCAGCCCCAGCATTTT. The full variable domain, with the rest looked up from reference TRBV2 and TRBJ1-5, is EPEVTQTPSHQVTQMGQEVILRCVPISNHLYFYWYRQILGQKVEFLVSFYNNEISEKSEIFDDQFSVERPDGSNFTLKIRSTKLEDSAMYFCASSADSRADQPQHFGDGTRLSIL.

The chain couples TRBV19 to TRBJ2-1; 9 positions match TRBD2. The CDR3 extends over 15 amino acids. Per germline, CDR1 LNHDA and CDR2 SQIVND (reference sequence). V lost 5 bases, J lost 9 bases, and 11 bases stayed unmatched. CDR3 amino acids: CASSPAGGPVFEQFF. In DNA form, the CDR3 reads TGTGCCAGTAGTCCCGCGGGAGGGCCGGTGTTTGAGCAGTTCTTC.

The chain employs TRBV6-1 and TRBJ2-1; TRBD2 agrees at 7 bases. The CDR3 consists of 14 residues. After removal of 1 base from V and 7 bases from J, the junction contained 4 bases not matched to a gene. Germline CDR1 MNHNS, CDR2 SASEGT. The CDR3 DNA is TGTGCCAGCAGTGAAGTCCGACTAGCAAATGAGCAGTTCTTC. It encodes CASSEVRLANEQFF.